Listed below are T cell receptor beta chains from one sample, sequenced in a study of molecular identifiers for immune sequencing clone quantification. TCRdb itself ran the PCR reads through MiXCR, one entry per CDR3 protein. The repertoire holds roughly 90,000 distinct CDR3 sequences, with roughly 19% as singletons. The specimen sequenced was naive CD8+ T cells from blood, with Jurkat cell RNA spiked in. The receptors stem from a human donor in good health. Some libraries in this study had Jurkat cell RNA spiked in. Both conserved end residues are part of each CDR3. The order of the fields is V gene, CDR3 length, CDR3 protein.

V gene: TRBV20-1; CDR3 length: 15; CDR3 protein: CSAAPGTGARKTQYF
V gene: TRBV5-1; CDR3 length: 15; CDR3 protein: CASSSKTGLNTEAFF
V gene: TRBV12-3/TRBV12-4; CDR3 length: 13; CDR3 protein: CATSVAMAGELFF
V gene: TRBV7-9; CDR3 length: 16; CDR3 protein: CASSHTGEGIAETQYF
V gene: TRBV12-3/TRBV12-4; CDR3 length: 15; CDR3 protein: CASSRITGNTGELFF
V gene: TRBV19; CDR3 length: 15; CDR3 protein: CASSILGQGPDEAFF
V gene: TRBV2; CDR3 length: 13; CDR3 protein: CASIDGSQETQYF
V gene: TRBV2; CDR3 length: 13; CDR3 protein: CASSVASNQPQHF
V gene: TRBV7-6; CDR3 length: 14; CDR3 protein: CASSLAGVTYEQYF
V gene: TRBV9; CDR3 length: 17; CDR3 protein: CASSVGPKGLLTYEQYF
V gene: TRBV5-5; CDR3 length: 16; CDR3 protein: CASSSSGTGLVQPQHF
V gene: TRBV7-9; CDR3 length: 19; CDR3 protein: CASSSPPGLAGYNTGELFF
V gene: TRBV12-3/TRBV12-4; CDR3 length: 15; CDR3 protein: CASSFGGGAADTQYF
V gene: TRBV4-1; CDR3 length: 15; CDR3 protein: CASSQRSGGYNEQFF
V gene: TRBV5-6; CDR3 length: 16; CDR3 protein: CASSFIGGTPYNEQFF
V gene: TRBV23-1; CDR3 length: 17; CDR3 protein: CASSRSFRTRYWYEQYF
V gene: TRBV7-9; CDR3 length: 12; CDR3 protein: CASSLGGLEAFF
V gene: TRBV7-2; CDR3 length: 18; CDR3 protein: CASSLFWVGTPEMETQYF
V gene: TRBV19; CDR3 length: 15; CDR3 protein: CASSMTEYSNQPQHF
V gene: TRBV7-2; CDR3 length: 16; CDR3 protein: CASSLGQPSSYNEQFF
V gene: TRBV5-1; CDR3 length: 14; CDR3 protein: CASSLEGGPYEQYF
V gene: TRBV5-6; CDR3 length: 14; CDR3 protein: CASSPPTRKETQYF
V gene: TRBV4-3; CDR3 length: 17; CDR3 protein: CASSQDVIGKGAQPQHF
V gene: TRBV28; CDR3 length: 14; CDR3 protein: CASSQRTAPYEQYF